The 6 T cell receptor beta chains given below trace back to one sample, sequenced in a study of OX40 agonist ivuxolimab in advanced cancers. Assay used: immunoSEQ multiplex PCR; TCRdb lists only in-frame clones, some missing. The sample has fewer than 70,000 clones; 65% to 90% are singletons. The sample consisted of CD4+ or CD8+ T cells sorted from blood, taken in a trial of the OX40 agonist ivuxolimab. Receptors were obtained from an adult with an advanced solid tumor such as melanoma, head and neck, liver or kidney cancer.

This chain links TRBV29-1 with TRBJ2-3; 13 bases align to TRBD2. The CDR3 is made up of 16 amino acids. From germline, CDR1 is SQVTM and CDR2 ANQGSEA. J was trimmed by 2 bases and V by 4 bases; bases with no gene match: 6. In nucleotides, the CDR3 is TGCAGCGTTGGAGGGACTAGCGGGATTGTCACAGATACGCAGTATTTT. Translating it yields CSVGGTSGIVTDTQYF.

The sample holds a few counts of this clone. This chain connects TRBV7-9 to TRBJ1-1; the D is unclear. V lost 7 bases and J lost 7, with 10 bases in between. Germline V gene sequence: CDR1 SEHNR, CDR2 FQNEAQ (reference sequence). This CDR3 has 11 amino acids. The CDR3: CASKQDIEAFF. The CDR3 DNA sequence: TGTGCCAGCAAGCAAGACATTGAAGCTTTCTTT.

The V gene is TRBV28, the J gene TRBJ2-7; TRBD1 aligns across 7 bases. Per germline, CDR1 MDHEN and CDR2 SYDVKM. The CDR3 is 14 residues long. The V and J ends lost 1 base and 6 bases, in that order; junction bases with no gene match: 6. The CDR3 coding sequence is TGTGCCAGCAGTTTATTGACAGGGCAGAGCGAGCAGTACTTC. It encodes CASSLLTGQSEQYF.

The chain carries TRBV14 and TRBJ2-1; tentative D call: TRBD1 (6 bases). With 3 bases removed from V and 7 bases from J, the gap between germline ends came to 16 bases. Per germline, CDR1 SGHDN and CDR2 FVKESK. This CDR3 comprises 15 residues. The CDR3 coding sequence is TGTGCCAGCAGCCAGAGGGGGACGGTGAGGAATGAGCAGTTCTTC. Translation gives CASSQRGTVRNEQFF.

A few counts support this clone. The chain has TRBV7-2 and TRBJ1-5; D remains ambiguous. The V gene's germline CDR1 is SGHTA and CDR2 FQGNSA. The CDR3 has 14 amino acids. V was trimmed by 1 base and J by 6 bases, leaving 10 bases between them. The CDR3 loop reads CASSLGGPGQPQHF. CDR3 DNA: TGTGCCAGCAGCTTAGGGGGTCCCGGTCAGCCCCAGCATTTT.

The chain joins TRBV28 to TRBJ2-3; TRBD1 aligns across 7 bases. V lost 4 bases, J lost 1 base, and 5 bases stayed unmatched. This CDR3 is built from 15 residues. Per the germline V gene, CDR1 is MDHEN and CDR2 is SYDVKM. Written as DNA, the CDR3 is TGTGCCAGCAGTTCCCTCGGGACAGGCACAGATACGCAGTATTTT. Its protein is CASSSLGTGTDTQYF.